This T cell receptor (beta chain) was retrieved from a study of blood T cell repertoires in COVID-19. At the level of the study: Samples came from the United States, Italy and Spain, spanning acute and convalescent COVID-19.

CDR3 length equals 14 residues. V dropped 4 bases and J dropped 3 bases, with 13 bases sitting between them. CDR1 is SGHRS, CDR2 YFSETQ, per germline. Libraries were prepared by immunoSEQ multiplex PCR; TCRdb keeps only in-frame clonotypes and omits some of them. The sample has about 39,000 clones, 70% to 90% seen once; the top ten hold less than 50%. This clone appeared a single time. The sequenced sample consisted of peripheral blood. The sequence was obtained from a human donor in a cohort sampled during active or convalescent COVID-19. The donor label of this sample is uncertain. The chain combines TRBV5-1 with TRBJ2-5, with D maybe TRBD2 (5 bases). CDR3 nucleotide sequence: TGCGCCAGCAGCCCGGACTCGACTAAAGAGACCCAGTACTTC. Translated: CASSPDSTKETQYF.